This T cell receptor beta chain was observed in a study of immune characterization of retroperitoneal liposarcoma. TCRdb re-called the PCR reads through MiXCR, storing one row per CDR3 protein. The table lists some 3,100 distinct CDR3 sequences, roughly 29% of them singletons. This clonotype was detected only once. J was trimmed by 10 bases and V by 5 bases; bases with no gene match: 9. Germline V CDR1 and CDR2: SGHTA, FQGNSA. This CDR3 spans 14 amino acids. The chain uses TRBV7-2 and TRBJ2-1; 9 bases fit TRBD2. The source of this sequence is a female donor with retroperitoneal liposarcoma. Sequencing input: tumor tissue. CDR3 sequence: CASSRGGALWEQFF. CDR3 DNA sequence: TGTGCCAGCAGCCGCGGGGGGGCCCTCTGGGAGCAGTTCTTC.